The clone carrying this TCR beta chain has more than one count but fewer than ten. Its target is unknown. TCRdb re-derived calls from the 5' RACE reads in MiXCR, one entry per CDR3 protein. Found here are more than 45,000 distinct CDR3 sequences, 28% of them singletons; the top ten hold more than 3%. Study-level points and caveats: Tumor-infiltrating Treg TCR alpha and beta sequences overlapped most with tumor naive CD4+ T cells, then blood naive. In terms of TCR gene usage, tumor memory CD4+ T cells clustered together with blood and lymph node memory CD4+ cells, as well as with lymph node naive CD4+ cells.

The sample was tumor-infiltrating memory CD4+ T cells sorted from the breast tumor. Documented subset: memory CD4+ T cells, CD4+CD45RO+CD25-. The clonotype comes from a female donor with breast cancer.

The CDR3 protein is CSVLREAQDTQYF. The CDR3 DNA is TGCAGCGTTCTCAGGGAGGCCCAAGATACGCAGTATTTT. The chain uses TRBV29-1 and TRBJ2-3, with TRBD2 as a possible D gene (6 bases). In germline, CDR1 is SQVTM, CDR2 ANQGSEA. Trimming removed 5 bases from V and 5 bases from J, with 14 bases in between. The CDR3 contains 13 residues.